These 4 T cell receptor beta chains share one sample of origin, sequenced in a study of cytomegalovirus exposure and HLA in healthy donors (TCRdb year 2017). The method was the immunoSEQ multiplex PCR assay. The multiplex PCR relied on a mix of 60 forward primers for TCR Vbeta segments and 13 reverse primers for TCR Jbeta segments. TCRdb carries this immuneACCESS record with in-frame sequences only. Its versions omit some clonotypes, under half of them owing to an unresolved V gene in the studies checked, with the rest unexplained. This sample holds 100,000 to 150,000 clones; 70% to 85% were observed only once. Approximately 2.6% of the sample is in the top ten clones. The sequenced material came from PBMCs. The source of these receptors is a woman aged 60-70 years in good health and CMV-seropositive.

Only a few counts were recorded for this clone. For the CDR3, the DNA is TGTGCCACCATCAGGGAAACAACTGAAGCTTTCTTT. It translates to CATIRETTEAFF. The genes are TRBV6-6 and TRBJ1-1, with D perhaps matching TRBD1 (5 bases). Germline V gene sequence: CDR1 MNHNY, CDR2 SVGAGI (reference sequence). V dropped 10 bases and J dropped 5 bases, with 14 bases sitting between them. The CDR3 totals 12 residues.

This CDR3 is CASTFFQGGDSPLHF. CDR3 DNA sequence: TGTGCCAGTACCTTCTTTCAGGGTGGGGATTCACCCCTCCACTTT. This sequence joins TRBV19 and TRBJ1-6; the D gene is possibly TRBD1 (5 bases). The V end was cut by 7 bases, the J end by 8 bases, with 18 bases between. Germline CDR1 LNHDA, CDR2 SQIVND (reference sequence). The CDR3 extends over 15 amino acids.

The rearrangement links TRBV7-2 to TRBJ2-5; a weak D match, TRBD1 (5 bases). The CDR3 runs to 16 residues. Germline V lookup: CDR1 SGHTA, CDR2 FQGNSA. Trimming pared 0 bases from V and 1 base from J, leaving 12 bases between. The CDR3 nucleotides read TGTGCCAGCAGCTTAGCAGGGGCAGGGCGCCAAGAGACCCAGTACTTC. Protein product: CASSLAGAGRQETQYF.

The chain links TRBV19 to TRBJ1-5, with D maybe TRBD1 (5 bases). This CDR3 has 16 residues. V lost 6 bases and J lost 6, with 21 bases in between. CDR1 and CDR2 (germline): LNHDA, SQIVND (reference sequence). Here the CDR3 DNA reads TGTGCCAGTAGCCTACCGGGACTGGCAGTCGGTCAGCCCCAGCATTTT. Protein product: CASSLPGLAVGQPQHF.